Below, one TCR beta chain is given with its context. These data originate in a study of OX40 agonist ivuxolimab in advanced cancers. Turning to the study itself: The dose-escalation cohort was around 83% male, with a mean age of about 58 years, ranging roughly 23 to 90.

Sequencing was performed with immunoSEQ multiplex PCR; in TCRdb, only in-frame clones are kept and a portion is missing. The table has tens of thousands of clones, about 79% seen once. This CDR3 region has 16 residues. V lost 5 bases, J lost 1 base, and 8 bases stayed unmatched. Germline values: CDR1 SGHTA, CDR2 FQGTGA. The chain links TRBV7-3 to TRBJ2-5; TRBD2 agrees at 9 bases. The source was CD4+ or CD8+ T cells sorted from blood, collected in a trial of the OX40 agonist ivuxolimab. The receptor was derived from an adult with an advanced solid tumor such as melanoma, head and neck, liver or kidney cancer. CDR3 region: CASSPTWRGGQETQYF. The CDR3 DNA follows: TGTGCCAGCAGCCCCACGTGGCGGGGGGGCCAAGAGACCCAGTACTTC.